Below, 31 T cell receptor beta chains from the same sample are listed, as sequenced in a study of cytomegalovirus exposure and HLA in healthy donors. The PCR made use of 60 Vbeta and 13 Jbeta primers. Assay used: immunoSEQ multiplex PCR; TCRdb lists only in-frame clones, some missing. The sample has about 63,000 clones; under 85% are singletons. Sequencing was done on a sample of PBMCs. Receptor source: a woman aged 25 to 39 in good health and CMV-seronegative.

V gene TRBV7-9 combines with J gene TRBJ2-5, with 8 nucleotides matching TRBD1. The CDR3 runs to 15 residues. Germline trimming cut 4 bases from V and 5 bases from J; bases unmatched to any gene: 9. CDR1 is SEHNR, CDR2 FQNEAQ, per germline (reference sequence). The chain's CDR3 is CASSSQQGGQETQYF. The CDR3 DNA reads TGTGCCAGCAGCTCTCAACAGGGGGGCCAGGAGACCCAGTACTTC. The full variable domain, completed using reference TRBV7-9 and TRBJ2-5, is DTGVSQNPRHKITKRGQNVTFRCDPISEHNRLYWYRQTLGQGPEFLTYFQNEAQLEKSRLLSDRFSAERPKGSFSTLEIQRTEQGDSAMYLCASSSQQGGQETQYFGPGTRLLVL.

This clone occurred once. V gene TRBV5-4 combines with J gene TRBJ2-3; TRBD1 matches at 8 bases. The germline V gene encodes CDR1 SGHNT and CDR2 YYREEE (reference sequence). J lost 9 bases, V lost 4 bases, and 19 bases had no gene match. The CDR3 spans 17 residues. CDR3 nucleotides: TGTGCCAGCAGCCTAAACAGGGGGACAGCATTCGGAGGGACGCAGTATTTT. Protein sequence: CASSLNRGTAFGGTQYF.

The rearrangement links TRBV30 to TRBJ2-3; maybe TRBD2 (5 bases). Per the germline V gene, CDR1 is GTSNPN and CDR2 is SVGIG (reference sequence). The CDR3 covers 15 residues. V was cut by 3 bases and J by 0 bases, with 13 bases left in between. The CDR3 region has the DNA TGTGCCTGGAGAGACGAATGGACTAGCACAGATACGCAGTATTTT. Translated, it gives CAWRDEWTSTDTQYF.

With respect to this clone: Its ends do not fully match the called genes, so a read error is possible. The chain employs TRBV7-9 and TRBJ1-2; D might be TRBD1 (6 bases). Germline V gives CDR1 SEHNR, CDR2 FQNEAQ (reference sequence). CDR3 length: 13 amino acids. The CDR3 sequence: CSSSTTGAHGYTF. DNA for the CDR3: TGTTCCAGCAGCACGACAGGCGCCCATGGCTACACCTTC.

The chain carries TRBV7-2 and TRBJ2-1, with TRBD2 matching 10 bases. The CDR3 loop spans 15 amino acids. Trimming cost V 4 bases and J 5 bases; bases outside gene matches: 5. Germline assignment: CDR1 SGHTA and CDR2 FQGNSA. The chain's CDR3 is CASSSSSGRNNEQFF. CDR3 DNA sequence: TGTGCCAGCAGCTCATCTAGCGGGAGAAACAATGAGCAGTTCTTC.

The chain employs TRBV4-3 and TRBJ1-3; the D gene is possibly TRBD1 (6 bases). Germline lookup yields CDR1 LGHNA and CDR2 YSLEER. Trimming took off 3 bases at V and 0 bases at J, with 12 bases between the two ends. This CDR3 has 16 amino acids. CDR3: CASSQGQGTSGNTIYF. The DNA for the CDR3 is TGCGCCAGCAGCCAGGGTCAGGGGACCTCTGGAAACACCATATATTTT.

The rearrangement links TRBV19 to TRBJ1-5; 11 positions match TRBD1. This CDR3 contains 16 residues. Germline V lookup: CDR1 LNHDA, CDR2 SQIVND (reference sequence). With 5 bases clipped from V and 8 bases from J, the junction kept 11 bases outside the gene matches. The CDR3 DNA sequence: TGTGCCAGTAGTGAACGGGACAGGGGGTTCGAGGAGCCCCAGCATTTT. Its protein product is CASSERDRGFEEPQHF.

The gene calls are TRBV27 and TRBJ1-4, with 8 bases identical to TRBD1. Germline CDR1 reads MNHEY; CDR2 reads SMNVEV (reference sequence). V dropped 5 bases and J dropped 6; count of bases not matched to a gene: 5. The CDR3 runs to 14 residues. The CDR3 sequence is CASSKTGADEKLFF. Here the CDR3 DNA reads TGTGCCAGCAGTAAGACAGGGGCCGATGAAAAACTGTTTTTT.

In its sample, this clone was seen a few times. The genes are TRBV30 and TRBJ1-1; tentatively, D is TRBD1 (5 bases). Trimming stripped 7 bases from V and 5 bases from J, with 14 bases between. Germline loops: CDR1 GTSNPN, CDR2 SVGIG (reference sequence). The CDR3 spans 12 residues. The chain's CDR3 is CASWQGGTEAFF. The CDR3 DNA is TGTGCCTCCTGGCAGGGAGGTACTGAAGCTTTCTTT.

The chain is built from TRBV28 and TRBJ2-7, with 8 bases aligning to TRBD2. The CDR3 consists of 17 residues. Germline V lookup: CDR1 MDHEN, CDR2 SYDVKM. J lost 0 bases, V lost 5 bases, and 12 bases had no gene match. CDR3 bases: TGTGCCAGCAGTACATCCCTCCTTAGCGGGGACTCCTACGAGCAGTACTTC. This sequence encodes CASSTSLLSGDSYEQYF. The complete variable domain, with remaining parts taken from reference TRBV28 and TRBJ2-7, reads DVKVTQSSRYLVKRTGEKVFLECVQDMDHENMFWYRQDPGLGLRLIYFSYDVKMKEKGDIPEGYSVSREKKERFSLILESASTNQTSMYLCASSTSLLSGDSYEQYFGPGTRLTVT.

The chain carries TRBV5-5 and TRBJ1-6, with D possibly matching TRBD1 (6 bases). The germline CDR1 and CDR2 sequences are SGHKS and YYEKEE (reference sequence). The germline V and J ends were trimmed by 0 bases and 9 bases, with 13 bases remaining between them. The CDR3 contains 15 residues. This CDR3 reads CASSLEGVRSSPLHF. The CDR3 DNA sequence: TGTGCCAGCAGCTTGGAGGGGGTCAGGAGTTCACCCCTCCACTTT.

The CDR3 is CASSATGTSGFHEQFF. CDR3 in DNA: TGTGCCAGCAGTGCGACCGGGACTAGCGGGTTCCATGAGCAGTTCTTC. This rearrangement joins TRBV6-4 to TRBJ2-1, with TRBD2 matching 12 bases. Germline V lookup: CDR1 MRHNA, CDR2 SNTAGT. The CDR3 extends over 16 amino acids. Trimming cost V 4 bases and J 8 bases; bases outside gene matches: 9.

The chain links TRBV2 to TRBJ2-2, with D hard to call. The germline gives CDR1 SNHLY, CDR2 FYNNEI. The CDR3 spans 14 residues. Between the trimmed V and J ends, which lost 3 bases and 4 bases, there was a span of 9 bases. CDR3 region: CASSDPRFTGELFF. The DNA of the CDR3 is TGTGCCAGCAGTGATCCCAGATTCACCGGGGAGCTGTTTTTT.

This clone was seen more than once but under ten times. The CDR3 loop is CASSVATKWNEQFF. The CDR3 coding sequence is TGTGCCAGCAGCGTAGCAACTAAGTGGAATGAGCAGTTCTTC. V gene TRBV9 combines with J gene TRBJ2-1, with no clear D. V gave up 0 bases and J gave up 7 bases, with 11 bases separating them. Germline V lookup: CDR1 SGDLS, CDR2 YYNGEE. CDR3 length: 14 amino acids.

The chain joins TRBV9 to TRBJ2-2; 8 bases match TRBD1. The trim removed 1 base at V and 3 bases at J, leaving 2 bases unmatched. From germline, CDR1 is SGDLS and CDR2 YYNGEE. The CDR3 consists of 15 residues. This CDR3 is CASSVRTGHTGELFF. CDR3 bases: TGTGCCAGCAGCGTAAGGACAGGGCACACCGGGGAGCTGTTTTTT.

The chain links TRBV5-1 to TRBJ2-2; 7 positions match TRBD1. V shed 0 bases and J 0 bases; nucleotides not matched to a gene: 5. CDR3 length: 17 amino acids. Looked up from germline, CDR1 is SGHRS and CDR2 is YFSETQ. As DNA, the CDR3 is TGCGCCAGCAGCTTGGCCCCAGGGGGAGCGAACACCGGGGAGCTGTTTTTT. This translates into CASSLAPGGANTGELFF.

This chain uses TRBV7-3 with TRBJ2-3, with 7 bases lining up with TRBD2. The CDR3 runs 14 residues. Per germline, CDR1 SGHTA and CDR2 FQGTGA. V shed 5 bases and J 4 bases; nucleotides not matched to a gene: 6. The chain's CDR3 is CASSRAGSPDTQYF. DNA for the CDR3: TGTGCCAGCAGCCGAGCGGGAAGCCCAGATACGCAGTATTTT.

Only a few counts were recorded for this clone. CDR3 region: CASSLVSGKNTEAFF. Here the CDR3 DNA reads TGTGCCAGCAGCTTAGTTTCCGGGAAGAACACTGAAGCTTTCTTT. This chain links TRBV7-9 with TRBJ1-1; D not resolved. Germline values: CDR1 SEHNR, CDR2 FQNEAQ (reference sequence). V lost 1 base and J lost 1, with 10 bases in between. The length of the CDR3 is 15 residues.

The V call is TRBV19, the J call TRBJ1-1; D remains unclear. The CDR3 runs to 15 residues. Trimming shortened V by 1 base and J by 0 bases, and 9 bases separated the two germline ends. Per the germline V gene, CDR1 is LNHDA and CDR2 is SQIVND (reference sequence). The CDR3 protein is CASSIGTGMNTEAFF. CDR3 in DNA: TGTGCCAGTAGTATAGGAACGGGAATGAACACTGAAGCTTTCTTT.

The J gene is TRBJ1-2, the V gene TRBV11-1; D remains ambiguous. CDR3 length: 15 residues. The germline V gene has CDR1 SGHAT and CDR2 FQDESV (reference sequence). V was pared by 3 bases and J by 4 bases, with 15 bases between. CDR3 sequence reads: CASSFDGRGTYGYTF. The CDR3 nucleotides are TGTGCCAGCAGCTTTGACGGCCGAGGTACCTATGGCTACACCTTC.

This clone was seen once. The chain employs TRBV28 and TRBJ1-1; 8 positions match TRBD1. The germline V gene encodes CDR1 MDHEN and CDR2 SYDVKM. This CDR3 comprises 16 residues. Germline trimming cut 2 bases from V and 3 bases from J; bases unmatched to any gene: 8. CDR3 amino acids: CASSLERTGSHTEAFF. The CDR3 DNA follows: TGTGCCAGCAGTTTAGAGAGGACAGGGTCACACACTGAAGCTTTCTTT.

This chain connects TRBV30 to TRBJ2-5; 7 bases are a match to TRBD1. The V segment lost 4 bases and the J segment 1 base; nucleotides outside the gene matches: 6. CDR3 length: 14 amino acids. Germline CDR1 and CDR2: GTSNPN and SVGIG (reference sequence). CDR3 residues: CAWNQNRGQETQYF. The CDR3 DNA sequence: TGTGCCTGGAATCAGAACAGGGGCCAAGAGACCCAGTACTTC.

CDR3 amino acids: CAWSAVGAGNEQFF. CDR3 coding DNA: TGTGCCTGGAGTGCCGTGGGGGCCGGCAATGAGCAGTTCTTC. The chain recombines TRBV30 with TRBJ2-1; D may be TRBD1 (6 bases). V gave up 1 base and J gave up 6 bases, with 13 bases separating them. The CDR3 length is 14 residues. The V gene's germline CDR1 is GTSNPN and CDR2 SVGIG (reference sequence).

The chain has TRBV7-2 and TRBJ1-1, with TRBD1 matching 9 bases. The CDR3 is 15 amino acids. Trimming took 3 bases from V and 8 from J; bases not matched to a gene: 10. Per the germline V gene, CDR1 is SGHTA and CDR2 is FQGNSA. The CDR3 here is CASSLAGTGLIEAFF. The CDR3 DNA reads TGTGCCAGCAGCTTGGCCGGGACAGGGCTCATCGAAGCTTTCTTT.

The chain employs TRBV9 and TRBJ1-1; D unresolved. Germline values: CDR1 SGDLS, CDR2 YYNGEE. Between the trimmed V and J ends, which lost 4 bases and 4 bases, there was a span of 8 bases. The CDR3 is made up of 12 amino acids. The CDR3 protein is CASSSSGTEAFF. The CDR3 bases are TGTGCCAGCAGCTCGTCGGGCACTGAAGCTTTCTTT.

V gene TRBV30 combines with J gene TRBJ1-1; unclear D gene. CDR1 is GTSNPN and CDR2 is SVGIG in the germline V gene (reference sequence). The CDR3 totals 12 residues. V shed 8 bases and J shed 2 bases, with 12 bases lying between them. CDR3 amino acids: CATKRENTEAFF. For the CDR3, the DNA is TGTGCCACGAAGAGGGAAAACACTGAAGCTTTCTTT.

The V gene is TRBV5-1, the J gene TRBJ2-7, with TRBD1 identical over 10 bases. Germline V gene lookup returns CDR1 SGHRS and CDR2 YFSETQ. This CDR3 region has 14 residues. The trim removed 3 bases at V and 4 bases at J, leaving 4 bases unmatched. In DNA, the CDR3 is TGCGCCAGCAGCTGGACAGGGGGTGATTACGAGCAGTACTTC. It encodes CASSWTGGDYEQYF.

This rearrangement joins TRBV9 to TRBJ1-3, with 11 bases lining up with TRBD1. The length of the CDR3 is 19 residues. V was clipped by 0 bases and J by 3 bases; unmatched bases: 11. Per the germline V gene, CDR1 is SGDLS and CDR2 is YYNGEE. This CDR3 reads CASSVDPRTGGGGGNTIYF. The CDR3 DNA sequence: TGTGCCAGCAGCGTAGACCCAAGGACAGGGGGCGGCGGTGGAAACACCATATATTTT.

The chain combines TRBV30 with TRBJ1-1; perhaps TRBD1 as D (5 bases). With 1 base removed from V and 7 bases from J, the gap between germline ends came to 10 bases. CDR1 GTSNPN and CDR2 SVGIG come from the germline V gene (reference sequence). The CDR3 spans 12 residues. CDR3 in amino acids: CAWSGGGIEAFF. The CDR3 nucleotides are TGTGCCTGGAGTGGGGGGGGGATTGAAGCTTTCTTT.

With regard to this clone: Relative to the germline gene, one junction end is altered; a read error may explain this. The rearrangement uses TRBV7-7 and TRBJ2-5, with 13 bases aligning to TRBD2. The germline V gene encodes CDR1 SSHAT and CDR2 FNYEAQ (reference sequence). The CDR3 spans 15 residues. Here the CDR3 reads CASSLGLAGEETQYF. As DNA, the CDR3 is TGTGCTAGCAGCCTCGGACTAGCGGGAGAAGAGACCCAGTACTTC. Using reference TRBV7-7 and TRBJ2-5 for the parts outside the CDR3, the full variable domain is GAGVSQSPRYKVTKRGQDVTLRCDPISSHATLYWYQQALGQGPEFLTYFNYEAQPDKSGLPSDRFSAERPEGSISTLTIQRTEQRDSAMYRCASSLGLAGEETQYFGPGTRLLVL.

The chain is built from TRBV29-1 and TRBJ1-2; 8 bases fit TRBD1. CDR3 size: 12 residues. V trimming: 3 bases; J trimming: 7 bases; junction bases outside the gene matches: 4. The germline V gene encodes CDR1 SQVTM and CDR2 ANQGSEA. The CDR3 DNA sequence: TGCAGCGTTGAGTCGGACAGGGCTGGCTACACCTTC. Protein product: CSVESDRAGYTF.